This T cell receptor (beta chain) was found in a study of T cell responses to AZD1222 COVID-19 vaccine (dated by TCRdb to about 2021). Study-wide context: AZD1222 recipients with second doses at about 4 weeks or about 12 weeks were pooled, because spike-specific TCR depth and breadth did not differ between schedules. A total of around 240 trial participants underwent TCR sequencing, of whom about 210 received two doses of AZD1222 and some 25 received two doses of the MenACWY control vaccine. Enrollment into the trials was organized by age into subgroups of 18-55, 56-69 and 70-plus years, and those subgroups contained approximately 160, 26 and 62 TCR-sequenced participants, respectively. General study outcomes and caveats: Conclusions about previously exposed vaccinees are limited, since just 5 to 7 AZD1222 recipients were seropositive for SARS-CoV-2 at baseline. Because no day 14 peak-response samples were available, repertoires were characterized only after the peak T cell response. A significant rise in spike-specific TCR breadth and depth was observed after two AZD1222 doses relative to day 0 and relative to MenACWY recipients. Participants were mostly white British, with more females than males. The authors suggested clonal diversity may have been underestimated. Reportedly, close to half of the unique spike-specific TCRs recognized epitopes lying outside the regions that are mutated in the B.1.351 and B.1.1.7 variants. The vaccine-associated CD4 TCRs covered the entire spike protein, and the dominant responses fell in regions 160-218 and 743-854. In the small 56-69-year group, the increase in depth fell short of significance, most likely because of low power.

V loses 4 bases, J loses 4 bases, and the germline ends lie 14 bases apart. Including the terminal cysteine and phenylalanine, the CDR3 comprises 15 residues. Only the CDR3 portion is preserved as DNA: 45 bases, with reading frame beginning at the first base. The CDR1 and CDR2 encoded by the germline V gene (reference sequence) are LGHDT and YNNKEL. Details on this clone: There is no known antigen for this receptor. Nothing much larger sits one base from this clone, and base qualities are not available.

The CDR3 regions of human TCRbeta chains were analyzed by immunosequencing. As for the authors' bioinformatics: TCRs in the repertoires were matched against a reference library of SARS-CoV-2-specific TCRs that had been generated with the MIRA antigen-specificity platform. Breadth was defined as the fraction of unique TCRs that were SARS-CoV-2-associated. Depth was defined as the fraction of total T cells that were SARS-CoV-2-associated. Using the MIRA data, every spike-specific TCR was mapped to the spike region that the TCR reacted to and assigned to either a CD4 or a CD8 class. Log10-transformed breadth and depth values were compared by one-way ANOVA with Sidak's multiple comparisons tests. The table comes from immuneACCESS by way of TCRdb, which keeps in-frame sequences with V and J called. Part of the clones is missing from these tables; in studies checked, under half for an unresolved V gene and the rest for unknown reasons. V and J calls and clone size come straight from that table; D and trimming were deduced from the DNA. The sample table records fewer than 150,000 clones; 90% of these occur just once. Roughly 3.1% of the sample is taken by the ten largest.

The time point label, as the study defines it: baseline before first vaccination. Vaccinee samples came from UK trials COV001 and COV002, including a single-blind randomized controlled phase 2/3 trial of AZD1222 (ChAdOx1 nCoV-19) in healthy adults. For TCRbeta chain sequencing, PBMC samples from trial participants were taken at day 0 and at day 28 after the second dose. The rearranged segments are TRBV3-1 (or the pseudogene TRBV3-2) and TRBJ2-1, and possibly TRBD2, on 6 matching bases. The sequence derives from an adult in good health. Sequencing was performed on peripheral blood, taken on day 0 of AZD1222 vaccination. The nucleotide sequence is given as TGTGCCAGCAGCCCACCTAGCGCCGTTTACAATGAGCAGTTCTTC. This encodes CASSPPSAVYNEQFF.